This T cell receptor beta chain came from a study of cytomegalovirus exposure and HLA in healthy donors. Study-wide findings and caveats: Available immune exposure information was restricted to CMV serostatus only. Cytomegalovirus association was assigned to 170 or so TCR beta chains.

V was clipped by 4 bases and J by 1 base, with 11 bases between them. This CDR3 has 14 residues. Germline CDR1 reads MDHEN; CDR2 reads SYDVKM. As concerns this clone: Its antigen is undetermined.

13 Jbeta primers and 60 Vbeta primers were used for the PCR. Produced via immunoSEQ multiplex PCR; TCRdb's table is partial and in-frame only. This sample has under 200,000 clones; over 65% occur once, and the top ten carry under 2.5%. This receptor was obtained from a man aged 55-75 years in good health and CMV-seronegative. Specimen: PBMCs. The chain uses TRBV28 and TRBJ2-7, with D possibly being TRBD1 (5 bases). The CDR3 region is CASSSPGKSYEQYF. CDR3 coding DNA: TGTGCCAGCAGTTCTCCAGGGAAATCCTACGAGCAGTACTTC.